This is a list of T cell receptor beta chains from one sample in a study of vaccination and CD4 T cells after COVID-19. For these TCRs, the target antigens are not known. Each CDR3 protein is one row after TCRdb ran MiXCR on the PCR reads. Counted here are roughly 12,000 distinct CDR3 sequences, around 48% occurring once; the ten biggest clones make up 21%. The sequencing input was CD4+ T cells from blood, cultured in vitro. Source of these receptors: a human donor who had recovered from COVID-19. The CDR3 runs from the conserved cysteine through the conserved F or W. D genes are given only for firm matches. A row's size may be missing; if present it is once, few, many or a size class.

abundance	v_gene	d_gene	j_gene	CDR3nt	CDR3aa
NA	TRBV6-2/TRBV6-3	NA	TRBJ2-2	TGTGCCAGCAGTTACAGGGACACCGGGGAGCTGTTTTTT	CASSYRDTGELFF
few	TRBV20-1	TRBD1	TRBJ2-2	TGCAGTGCCGTGGGACAGGAGAACACCGGGGAGCTGTTTTTT	CSAVGQENTGELFF
NA	TRBV12-3/TRBV12-4	NA	TRBJ1-5	TGTGCCAGCAGTTTGGACGGGGAAGGACAGCCCCAGCATTTT	CASSLDGEGQPQHF
NA	TRBV12-3/TRBV12-4	TRBD2	TRBJ2-3	TGTGCCAGCAGTTCAACTAGCGGAGCCACAGATACGCAGTATTTT	CASSSTSGATDTQYF
NA	TRBV6-5	NA	TRBJ2-1	TGTGCCAGCAGTTACGCGACTAGTAATGAGCAGTTCTTC	CASSYATSNEQFF
NA	TRBV25-1	TRBD2	TRBJ2-3	TGTGCCAGCAGTGAAGGGACTAGCGGGAGGGCAGATACGCAGTATTTT	CASSEGTSGRADTQYF
NA	TRBV3-1	NA	TRBJ2-5	TGTGCCAGCAGCCAAGAACCTAGCCAAGGGACCCAGTACTTC	CASSQEPSQGTQYF
NA	TRBV7-2	NA	TRBJ1-5	TGTGCCAGCAGCTTAATTCGAGACGCGGGTCTACCCCAGCATTTT	CASSLIRDAGLPQHF
NA	TRBV20-1	NA	TRBJ2-6	TGCAGTGCTAGCACGTTCTCTGGGGCCAACGTCCTGACTTTC	CSASTFSGANVLTF
once	TRBV5-5	TRBD2	TRBJ2-5	TGTGCCAGCAGCCGCCCGGGGGGGGGCGAGACCCAGTACTTC	CASSRPGGGETQYF
few	TRBV7-6	NA	TRBJ2-1	TGTGCCAGCAGCCCTCGGACAGACGGTCTCAATGAGCAGTTCTTC	CASSPRTDGLNEQFF
NA	TRBV2	NA	TRBJ2-1	TGTGCCAGCAGTGATAAGGGGGACAGGGGGACTAGCGGTTACAATGAGCAGTTCTTC	CASSDKGDRGTSGYNEQFF
NA	TRBV7-9	NA	TRBJ2-1	TGCGCCAGCAGCTTGGGCGGGACGGAGTACAATGAGCAGTTCTTC	CASSLGGTEYNEQFF
NA	TRBV19	NA	TRBJ2-7	TGTGCCAGTAGTACGACAGGATCGAGCTCCTACGAGCAGTACTTC	CASSTTGSSSYEQYF
few	TRBV20-1	TRBD1	TRBJ1-1	TGCAGTGCTGAGACAGGGGGCTCCGAGAACACTGAAGCTTTCTTT	CSAETGGSENTEAFF
NA	TRBV27	NA	TRBJ2-2	TGTGCCAGCAGTTCCTGGACTTCCTACGGGGAGCTGTTTTTT	CASSSWTSYGELFF